This T cell receptor beta chain was sequenced during a study of beta chain features in type 1 diabetes. Overall study findings and caveats: Sampled from patients, naive, central memory and Treg TCRB repertoires appeared more similar than those sampled from healthy donors. Shorter TCRB CDR3s, moderately but significantly so, marked every one of the four CD4+ subsets in Type 1 diabetes patients.

The CDR3 sequence is 14 residues long. Germline lookup yields CDR1 LNHDA and CDR2 SQIVND (reference sequence). V gave up 10 bases and J gave up 7 bases, with 20 bases separating them. This clone was found a few times. Its antigen is not identified. The sequenced template was cDNA made from the entire isolated RNA. The assay was immunoSEQ multiplex PCR, and TCRdb's table has in-frame clones only and misses some. Here the sample spans 130,000 to 150,000 clones, approximately 13% being singletons. What was sequenced was central memory CD4+ T cells from blood. The source is a young man with type 1 diabetes. V gene TRBV19 combines with J gene TRBJ2-1, with a possible D match to TRBD2 (5 bases). CDR3 in DNA: TGTGCCACGGACCCGCGCGGGTCGGGGAATGAGCAGTTCTTC. This sequence encodes CATDPRGSGNEQFF.